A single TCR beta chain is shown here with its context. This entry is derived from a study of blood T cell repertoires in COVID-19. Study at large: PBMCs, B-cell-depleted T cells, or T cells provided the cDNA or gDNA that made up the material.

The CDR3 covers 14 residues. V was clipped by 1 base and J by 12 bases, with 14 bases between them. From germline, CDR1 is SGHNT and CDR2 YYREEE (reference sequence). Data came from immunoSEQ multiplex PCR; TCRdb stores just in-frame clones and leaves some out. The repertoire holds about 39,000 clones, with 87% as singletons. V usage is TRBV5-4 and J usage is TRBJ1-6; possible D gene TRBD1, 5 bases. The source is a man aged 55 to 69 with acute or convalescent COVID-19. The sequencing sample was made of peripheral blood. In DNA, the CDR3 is TGTGCCAGCAGCTTGAGCCAGGGTGAGGTACCCCTCCACTTT. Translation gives CASSLSQGEVPLHF.